Below are 13 T cell receptor beta chains sequenced from a single sample in a study of OX40 agonist ivuxolimab in advanced cancers. The receptor library was made with the immunoSEQ multiplex PCR assay. Imported from immuneACCESS, the table was reduced by TCRdb to in-frame sequences with V and J called. These copies leave out some clones; in studies compared against another copy, an unresolved V gene accounts for under half, and the cause of the remainder is not known. Across this sample there are about 98,000 clones, with roughly nine tenths seen only once. 0.75% to 0.95% of the sample goes to the ten largest clones. The input for sequencing was CD4+ or CD8+ T cells sorted from blood, taken in a trial of the OX40 agonist ivuxolimab. These TCRs come from an adult with an advanced solid tumor such as melanoma, head and neck, liver or kidney cancer.

The rearrangement uses TRBV11-3 and TRBJ2-1, with 8 bases aligning to TRBD2. This CDR3 is built from 15 residues. Losses at the gene ends were 3 bases for V and 7 bases for J; bases not matched to a gene: 8. Germline CDR1 is SGHNT and CDR2 is YENEEA. Here the CDR3 reads CASSLAAGVSNEQFF. Here the CDR3 DNA reads TGTGCCAGCAGCTTGGCAGCGGGAGTAAGTAATGAGCAGTTCTTC.

This chain connects TRBV18 to TRBJ2-2, with no clear D. V lost 0 bases to trimming and J lost 5 bases, with 7 bases between them. The CDR3 contains 14 residues. The germline V gene encodes CDR1 KGHSH and CDR2 LQKENI. CDR3 protein: CASSPPWDTGELFF. CDR3 sequence (DNA): TGTGCCAGCTCACCACCGTGGGATACCGGGGAGCTGTTTTTT.

The chain uses TRBV5-6 and TRBJ1-1; D is uncertain. Germline V lookup: CDR1 SGHDT, CDR2 YYEEEE. V was cut by 0 bases and J by 5 bases, with 17 bases left in between. The CDR3 runs to 16 residues. The CDR3 coding sequence is TGTGCCAGCAGCTTGGAGCGGGCCTTGGGAGGGACTGAAGCTTTCTTT. This sequence encodes CASSLERALGGTEAFF.

This chain joins TRBV11-2 and TRBJ1-2; 8 nucleotides line up with TRBD1. Per germline, CDR1 SGHAT and CDR2 FQNNGV. CDR3 length: 13 residues. Trimming cost V 4 bases and J 8 bases; bases outside gene matches: 6. The CDR3 region has the DNA TGTGCCAGCAGCTCCCAGGGGGCTTGGGGCTACACCTTC. This codes for CASSSQGAWGYTF.

This clone occurred once. V is TRBV6-1 and J is TRBJ1-3, with a possible D match to TRBD1 (6 bases). V lost 4 bases to trimming and J lost 2 bases, with 12 bases between them. The CDR3 consists of 15 residues. Germline assignment: CDR1 MNHNS and CDR2 SASEGT. The CDR3 region has the DNA TGTGCCAGCAGTGTAGGGGGGCTAGCTGGAAACACCATATATTTT. Its translation is CASSVGGLAGNTIYF.

This chain links TRBV7-3 with TRBJ2-1; 10 bases agree with TRBD1. The CDR3 is 17 residues long. V dropped 0 bases and J dropped 9; count of bases not matched to a gene: 11. Germline V gene lookup returns CDR1 SGHTA and CDR2 FQGTGA. This CDR3 is CASSLTLSLDRGLEQFF. CDR3 in DNA: TGTGCCAGCAGCTTAACGCTTTCATTAGACAGGGGGCTTGAGCAGTTCTTC.

The rearrangement uses TRBV2 and TRBJ1-1; possibly TRBD1 for D (6 bases). The CDR3 is 14 amino acids. The germline gives CDR1 SNHLY, CDR2 FYNNEI. Trimming stripped 8 bases from V and 1 base from J, with 14 bases between. This chain's CDR3 is CASRYGTQNTEAFF. The CDR3 DNA is TGTGCCAGCCGCTACGGGACACAGAACACTGAAGCTTTCTTT.

This chain connects TRBV7-2 to TRBJ2-7; no clear D. Looked up from germline, CDR1 is SGHTA and CDR2 is FQGNSA. The length of the CDR3 is 12 residues. V was cut by 5 bases and J by 2 bases, with 7 bases left in between. As DNA, the CDR3 is TGTGCCAGCAGCCCTTACACCTACGAGCAGTACTTC. The encoded protein is CASSPYTYEQYF.

This clone has a single count. J is TRBJ2-3 and V is TRBV5-1, with D tentatively TRBD1 (5 bases). The CDR3 spans 16 residues. Deletions cut 0 bases from V and 1 base from J, with 12 bases between. Germline V lookup: CDR1 SGHRS, CDR2 YFSETQ. The CDR3 region has the DNA TGCGCCAGCAGCTTGGGAGGACACGACCGCACAGATACGCAGTATTTT. This translates into CASSLGGHDRTDTQYF. The whole variable domain, remainder taken from reference TRBV5-1 and TRBJ2-3, is KAGVTQTPRYLIKTRGQQVTLSCSPISGHRSVSWYQQTPGQGLQFLFEYFSETQRNKGNFPGRFSGRQFSNSRSEMNVSTLELGDSALYLCASSLGGHDRTDTQYFGPGTRLTVL.

The chain couples TRBV28 to TRBJ1-1; possibly TRBD1 for D (6 bases). The CDR3 runs 14 residues. Germline CDR1 reads MDHEN; CDR2 reads SYDVKM. Trimming stripped 6 bases from V and 11 bases from J, with 22 bases between. The chain's CDR3 is CASSSLPLQGGAFF. The CDR3, as DNA: TGTGCCAGCAGCAGTTTACCCTTACAGGGAGGGGCTTTCTTT.

This clone was counted once. J is TRBJ1-3 and V is TRBV4-3; D is perhaps TRBD1 (5 bases). Germline CDR1 and CDR2: LGHNA and YSLEER. V was trimmed by 0 bases and J by 2 bases, leaving 14 bases between them. This CDR3 is 17 amino acids long. The CDR3: CASSQDQGGFAGNTIYF. CDR3 DNA sequence: TGCGCCAGCAGCCAAGATCAGGGAGGGTTCGCTGGAAACACCATATATTTT.

This clone was found once. V and J are TRBV4-1 and TRBJ1-3; possible D gene TRBD1, 5 bases. The CDR3 runs to 15 residues. Germline assignment: CDR1 MGHRA and CDR2 YSYEKL. The V end lost 4 bases, the J end lost 1 base, and 11 bases lay between the germline ends. CDR3: CASSRLQGSGNTIYF. DNA for the CDR3: TGCGCCAGCAGCCGCCTCCAGGGATCTGGAAACACCATATATTTT.

The J gene is TRBJ1-1, the V gene TRBV19; possibly TRBD1 for D (5 bases). This CDR3 comprises 14 residues. CDR1 LNHDA and CDR2 SQIVND come from the germline V gene (reference sequence). Trimming pared 8 bases from V and 3 bases from J, leaving 16 bases between. The CDR3 is CASRNRGVDTEAFF. In DNA, the CDR3 is TGTGCCAGTCGGAATAGGGGTGTCGACACTGAAGCTTTCTTT.